This is a list of T cell receptor beta chains from one sample in a study of cytomegalovirus exposure and HLA in healthy donors. Measured with immunoSEQ multiplex PCR; TCRdb has only the in-frame clones, and not every one. The data hold over 130,000 clones, with 70% to 90% observed a single time. Sample: PBMCs. The receptors here all came from a man between 18 and 29 years old in good health and CMV-seropositive. Each CDR3 is given with its conserved first and last residue. Each record gives: clone size, V gene, J gene, D gene, CDR3 DNA, CDR3 protein. The D gene is left open where the match is weak. Clone size is given for some rows only: seen once, a few or many times, or a class if the clone is expanded.

>NA|TRBV29-1|TRBJ2-3|TRBD2
TGCAGCGTCGACGGGGGGAACACAGATACGCAGTATTTT
CSVDGGNTDTQYF
>NA|TRBV5-6|TRBJ1-6|NA
TGTGCCAGCAGCCGGTACAGGACAAGAGGTTCACCCCTCCACTTT
CASSRYRTRGSPLHF
>NA|TRBV19|TRBJ2-2|TRBD1
TGTGCCTCGGGCCTGGACAGGGCGAACACCGGGGAGCTGTTTTTT
CASGLDRANTGELFF
>few|TRBV4-2|TRBJ1-1|TRBD1
TGTGCCAGCAGCCAAGATGCTTATGGGGACAGGGGAACTGAAGCTTTCTTT
CASSQDAYGDRGTEAFF
>NA|TRBV5-1|TRBJ2-3|TRBD1
TGCGCCAGCAGCTTGGCCCGGGACAGGTGGAGCCGAGATACGCAGTATTTT
CASSLARDRWSRDTQYF
>NA|TRBV29-1|TRBJ1-1|NA
TGCAGCGTTGAAGGGCGGGGAGTTGACACTGAAGCTTTCTTT
CSVEGRGVDTEAFF
>NA|TRBV4-1|TRBJ1-5|NA
TGCGCCAGCAGCCCCCTAACCGCCAGCAATCAGCCCCAGCATTTT
CASSPLTASNQPQHF
>NA|TRBV27|TRBJ2-3|NA
TGTGCCAGCAGCACTGCTGGCGGAAAGGCGCAGTATTTT
CASSTAGGKAQYF
>NA|TRBV6-4|TRBJ2-1|NA
TGTGCCAGCAGTGACTTGGAGGGAGTAGGTGAGCAGTTCTTC
CASSDLEGVGEQFF
>NA|TRBV19|TRBJ2-7|TRBD1
TGTGCCAGTAGTATCGGACAGGGGGTCTCCTACGAGCAGTACTTC
CASSIGQGVSYEQYF
>NA|TRBV5-1|TRBJ1-1|TRBD1
TGCGCCAGCAGCTTGGGGGACAGACAGAACACTGAAGCTTTCTTT
CASSLGDRQNTEAFF
>few|TRBV4-2|TRBJ1-2|NA
TGTGCCAGCAGCCAAAGCGAGCCCAGGGATGGTGGCTACACCTTC
CASSQSEPRDGGYTF
>NA|TRBV18|TRBJ2-5|NA
TGTGCCAGCTCACCTACTTCTAGTACGGAGACCCAGTACTTC
CASSPTSSTETQYF
>NA|TRBV6-1|TRBJ1-4|NA
TGTGGATGCCAGACAACTAATGAAAAACTGTTTTTT
CGCQTTNEKLFF
>NA|TRBV5-1|TRBJ2-2|NA
TGCGCCAGCAGCGCGACTATTCATGGGAGCACCGGGGAGCTGTTTTTT
CASSATIHGSTGELFF
>NA|TRBV6-1|TRBJ2-1|TRBD1
TGTGCCAGCGGGGAACAGGGGTTCTACAATGAGCAGTTCTTC
CASGEQGFYNEQFF
>NA|TRBV20-1|TRBJ2-1|NA
TGCAGTGCTTATAACAATGAGCAGTTCTTC
CSAYNNEQFF
>NA|TRBV7-3|TRBJ2-3|NA
TGTGCCAGCAGCGACCCGGGACACGGCGCAGATACGCAGTATTTT
CASSDPGHGADTQYF
>NA|TRBV2|TRBJ2-3|NA
TGTGCCAGCAGTGATAGTTGGGGAGCAGGGGGCACAGATACGCAGTATTTT
CASSDSWGAGGTDTQYF
>once|TRBV5-4|TRBJ2-7|NA
TGTGCCAGCAGATCGGTGGGAGCCGAGCAGTACTTC
CASRSVGAEQYF
>NA|TRBV5-1|TRBJ2-3|TRBD1
TGCGCCAGCAGCCCTCGGACAGGGCCAGATACGCAGTATTTT
CASSPRTGPDTQYF
>NA|TRBV7-8|TRBJ2-5|TRBD2
TGTGCCAGCACCGTCGGGGGGGCCTCGCGTCTGTACTTC
CASTVGGASRLYF
>few|TRBV12-5|TRBJ2-1|TRBD1
TGTGCTAGTGGTTCGGGACAGGGGCAGTTCTTC
CASGSGQGQFF
>NA|TRBV6-1|TRBJ1-2|NA
TGTGCCAGCCTACTTTCGGAAGGGAGAGTTTATGGCTACACCTTC
CASLLSEGRVYGYTF
>NA|TRBV15|TRBJ2-5|TRBD1
TGTGCCACCAGCCCTGAGGACAGGGGGGGGAAGACCCAGTACTTC
CATSPEDRGGKTQYF
>NA|TRBV5-5|TRBJ1-1|NA
TGTGCCAGCAGCTTGGCCGCGCTGCCGAACACTGAAGCTTTCTTT
CASSLAALPNTEAFF
>NA|TRBV19|TRBJ1-4|NA
NA
CASGIVGQGSF
>NA|TRBV27|TRBJ2-1|NA
TGTGCCAGCAGTCAACTGCCCGGACAATACAATGAGCAGTTCTTC
CASSQLPGQYNEQFF
>NA|TRBV5-1|TRBJ2-7|NA
TGCGCCAGCAGCTGGGGTTCTGGCGGGGTCTACGAGCAGTACTTC
CASSWGSGGVYEQYF
>NA|TRBV5-1|TRBJ2-4|NA
TGCGCCAGCAGCTTGGAGCAGGGGACAAAAAACATTCAGTACTTC
CASSLEQGTKNIQYF
>NA|TRBV7-8|TRBJ1-2|TRBD1
TGTGCCAGCAGCTTAGGGGACAGCTATGGCTACACCTTC
CASSLGDSYGYTF
>NA|TRBV7-2|TRBJ2-7|NA
TGTGCCAGCAGCTGGGCGGGTGGGAGCTCCTACGAGCAGTACTTC
CASSWAGGSSYEQYF
>NA|TRBV27|TRBJ2-1|NA
TGTGCCAGCAGTGGGAGACAGGTAAATGAGCAGTTCTTC
CASSGRQVNEQFF
>once|TRBV30|TRBJ2-3|TRBD2
TGTGCCTGGGCCCGGGGACTAGAAAGCACAGATACGCAGTATTTT
CAWARGLESTDTQYF
>NA|TRBV7-6|TRBJ1-1|TRBD1
TGTGCCAGCAGCGACCGGGACAGGCGAGCTTTCTTT
CASSDRDRRAFF
>NA|TRBV6-1|TRBJ1-4|NA
TGTGCCAGCGACCGGGGTGATGCAACTAATGAAAAACTGTTTTTT
CASDRGDATNEKLFF
>once|TRBV20-1|TRBJ2-7|NA
TGCAGTGCTAGAATCCGTCTGGAGCAGTACTTC
CSARIRLEQYF
>NA|TRBV28|TRBJ1-3|NA
TGTGCCAGCAGTGCAGGGTCGGCTGGAAACACCATATATTTT
CASSAGSAGNTIYF
>NA|TRBV7-9|TRBJ2-1|NA
TGTGCCAGCAGCCAAACAGCATACAATGAGCAGTTCTTC
CASSQTAYNEQFF
>NA|TRBV9|TRBJ2-5|NA
TGTGCCAGCAGCGTAGGAATGGGCAGGGTTATGGAGACCCAGTACTTC
CASSVGMGRVMETQYF